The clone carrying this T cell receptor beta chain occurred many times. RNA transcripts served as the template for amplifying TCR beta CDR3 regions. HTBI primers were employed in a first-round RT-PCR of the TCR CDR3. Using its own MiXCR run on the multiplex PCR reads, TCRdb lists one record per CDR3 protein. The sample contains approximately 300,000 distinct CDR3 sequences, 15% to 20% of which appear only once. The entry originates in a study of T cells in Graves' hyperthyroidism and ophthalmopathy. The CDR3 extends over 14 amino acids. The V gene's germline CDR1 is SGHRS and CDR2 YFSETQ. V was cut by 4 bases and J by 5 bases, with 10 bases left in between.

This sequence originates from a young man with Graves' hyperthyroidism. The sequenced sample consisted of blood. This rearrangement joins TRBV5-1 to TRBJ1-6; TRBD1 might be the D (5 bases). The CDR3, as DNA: TGCGCCAGCAGCGAGGGGAGCAATAATTCACCCCTCCACTTT. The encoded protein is CASSEGSNNSPLHF.